The rows below give T cell receptor beta chains drawn from one sample of a study of blood T cell repertoires in COVID-19. Using immunoSEQ multiplex PCR, the repertoire was profiled, and TCRdb retains in-frame clones only, with some absent. The sample includes about 58,000 clones, roughly 79% of them seen just once. The material sequenced was peripheral blood. The source of these receptors is a human donor in a cohort sampled during active COVID-19. The conserved cysteine and the conserved F or W are not part of the CDR3 here.

J gene	V gene	CDR3 protein
TRBJ1-4	TRBV14	ASGAGVLNEKLF
TRBJ1-1	TRBV9	ASSPRPPANTEAF
TRBJ2-7	TRBV28	ASSSGTSGDSGGY
TRBJ1-1	TRBV19	ATGEGMNTEAF
TRBJ1-5	TRBV6-5	ASRHRGSSNQPQH
TRBJ1-2	TRBV2	ASSDPGDKNYGYT
TRBJ2-7	TRBV7-6	ASSALAGTHYEQY
TRBJ2-7	TRBV5-1	ASSLVPGVEQY
TRBJ1-2	TRBV28	ASSLLALNGYT
TRBJ1-5	TRBV5-8	ASSLGLASNQPQH
TRBJ1-1	TRBV6-2/TRBV6-3	ASSRGQAQNTEAF
TRBJ1-4	TRBV7-2	ASSLRASGTRS
TRBJ2-7	TRBV11-2	ASRLAGSSYEQY
TRBJ1-2	TRBV19	ASSIRGVDYGYT
TRBJ1-5	TRBV7-2	ASSPQGNQPQH
TRBJ2-7	TRBV28	ASSPGTSGREEYEQY
TRBJ2-7	TRBV18	ASSETAYEQY
TRBJ1-4	TRBV27	ASSLSMGGNEKLF
TRBJ1-1	TRBV18	ASQETGLDTEAF
TRBJ2-5	TRBV28	ASSTVLLETQY
TRBJ2-7	TRBV7-2	ASSLGGLTYEQY
TRBJ1-2	TRBV29-1	SAIDRGRYYGYT
TRBJ1-2	TRBV6-5	ASQDRLGGYT
TRBJ1-6	TRBV30	AWSVEGQYIPDSPLH
TRBJ1-4	TRBV10-1	ASSESLGQGKLF
TRBJ1-2	TRBV19	ASSTHRAGYT
TRBJ2-7	TRBV6-6	ASSYETGDRFYEQY
TRBJ1-2	TRBV27	ASSLTRGAGYT
TRBJ2-7	TRBV13	ASSLDRASYEQY
TRBJ2-7	TRBV5-1	ASCLLGRGQGVYEQY
TRBJ1-1	TRBV11-1	ASSLPGTGSEAF
TRBJ1-6	TRBV12-3/TRBV12-4	ASSFMNSPLH
TRBJ1-1	TRBV2	ASSGGRVNTEAF